This T cell receptor (beta chain) derives from a study of cytomegalovirus exposure and HLA in healthy donors. As concerns this clone: What it recognizes is unknown.

Findings and caveats of the study: Most TCR sequences showed up rarely, but some public TCRs showed up in many donors.

Use of 60 Vbeta and 13 Jbeta primers characterized the PCR. Profiled with immunoSEQ multiplex PCR; TCRdb holds only in-frame clones, not every one. The profile covers roughly 180,000 clones, with around 80% appearing a single time and around 7% taken by the ten largest. The sequence came from a man between 25 and 39 years old in good health and CMV-seropositive. Sequencing input: PBMCs.

DNA of the CDR3: TGTGCCAGCAGTGGTGTCGGGGGGGCTGAGAGCTCCTACGAGCAGTACTTC. Protein product: CASSGVGGAESSYEQYF. The chain uses TRBV27 and TRBJ2-5, with TRBD2 matching over 8 bases. The better agreement between TRBJ2-7 and the DNA end casts doubt on the J call. Germline CDR1 and CDR2: MNHEY and SMNVEV (reference sequence). The CDR3 extends over 17 amino acids.